The 8 T cell receptor beta chains given below trace back to one sample, sequenced in a study of CD4+ T cells in melanoma (dated by TCRdb to the early 2020s). The library relied on the immunoSEQ multiplex PCR assay. In TCRdb, the immuneACCESS table is reduced to in-frame sequences with V and J assigned. These tables do not hold every clone; where another copy was compared, an unresolved V gene accounts for under half, and the others remain unexplained. The sample profile shows around 100,000 clones; approximately 90% of them were found once. The ten biggest clones cover 3% to 4% of the sample. The sample comprised peripheral blood. The receptors come from a human donor with melanoma.

This clone occurred once. This rearrangement joins TRBV21-1 to TRBJ1-2. TRBV21-1 is a pseudogene. The CDR3 covers 15 residues. CDR3 sequence reads: CASSVPGTDYYGYTF. As DNA, the CDR3 is TGTGCCAGCAGCGTCCCCGGGACTGACTACTATGGCTACACCTTC.

The CDR3 DNA reads as TGTGCCAGTAGCATAAGGGGCCACTACGAGCAGTACTTC. Translated, it gives CASSIRGHYEQYF. The rearrangement joins TRBV19 to TRBJ2-5; possibly TRBD1 for D (5 bases). The DNA end favors TRBJ2-7, so the J call may be wrong. This CDR3 spans 13 amino acids. Per germline, CDR1 LNHDA and CDR2 SQIVND (reference sequence).

This chain joins TRBV7-9 and TRBJ2-1; 13 nucleotides align to TRBD2. CDR3 length equals 17 residues. Per the germline V gene, CDR1 is SEHNR and CDR2 is FQNEAQ (reference sequence). Germline trimming cut 6 bases from V and 1 base from J; bases unmatched to any gene: 6. CDR3 coding DNA: TGTGCCAGCAGTTTTCCGACTAGCGGGGGGTCCTACAATGAGCAGTTCTTC. Amino acid sequence: CASSFPTSGGSYNEQFF.

This chain connects TRBV9 to TRBJ2-7; a weak D match, TRBD1 (6 bases). The CDR3 has 14 amino acids. CDR1 is SGDLS and CDR2 is YYNGEE in the germline V gene. The V end lost 4 bases, the J end lost 0 bases, and 11 bases lay between the germline ends. CDR3 nucleotide sequence: TGTGCCAGCAGCTCCCAACAGGGCTCCTACGAGCAGTACTTC. Its translation is CASSSQQGSYEQYF.

This chain links TRBV2 with TRBJ2-3; 9 bases align to TRBD1. The ends lost 7 bases at V and 5 bases at J; junction bases unmatched: 10. The CDR3 length is 15 residues. The germline gives CDR1 SNHLY, CDR2 FYNNEI. CDR3 amino acids: CASTQDRGDEDTQYF. The CDR3 DNA follows: TGTGCCAGCACCCAGGACAGGGGAGATGAAGATACGCAGTATTTT. The entire variable domain, with the rest obtained from reference TRBV2 and TRBJ2-3, is as follows: EPEVTQTPSHQVTQMGQEVILRCVPISNHLYFYWYRQILGQKVEFLVSFYNNEISEKSEIFDDQFSVERPDGSNFTLKIRSTKLEDSAMYFCASTQDRGDEDTQYFGPGTRLTVL.

The chain recombines TRBV7-2 with TRBJ2-5; possibly TRBD2 for D (6 bases). The DNA end is a closer match to TRBJ2-7, so the J assignment may be wrong. The CDR3 consists of 13 residues. The V gene's germline CDR1 is SGHTA and CDR2 FQGNSA. CDR3 in DNA: TGTGCCAGCAGCGGAGGGGTACTGTACGAGCAGTACTTC. It encodes CASSGGVLYEQYF.

The CDR3 reads CATSRTNSRTDTQYF. The CDR3 DNA sequence: TGTGCCACCAGCAGAACTAACAGCCGCACAGATACGCAGTATTTT. V gene TRBV15 combines with J gene TRBJ2-3; D not certain. CDR3 size: 15 residues. The V end was cut by 2 bases, the J end by 1 base, with 10 bases between. From germline, CDR1 is LNHNV and CDR2 YYDKDF (reference sequence).

The chain combines TRBV28 with TRBJ1-4, with 8 bases that match TRBD1. Germline CDR1 and CDR2: MDHEN and SYDVKM. The CDR3 covers 14 residues. The V segment lost 6 bases and the J segment 7 bases; nucleotides outside the gene matches: 7. This chain's CDR3 is CASSLQGVAEKLFF. In nucleotides, the CDR3 is TGTGCCAGCAGCCTACAGGGGGTGGCTGAAAAACTGTTTTTT.